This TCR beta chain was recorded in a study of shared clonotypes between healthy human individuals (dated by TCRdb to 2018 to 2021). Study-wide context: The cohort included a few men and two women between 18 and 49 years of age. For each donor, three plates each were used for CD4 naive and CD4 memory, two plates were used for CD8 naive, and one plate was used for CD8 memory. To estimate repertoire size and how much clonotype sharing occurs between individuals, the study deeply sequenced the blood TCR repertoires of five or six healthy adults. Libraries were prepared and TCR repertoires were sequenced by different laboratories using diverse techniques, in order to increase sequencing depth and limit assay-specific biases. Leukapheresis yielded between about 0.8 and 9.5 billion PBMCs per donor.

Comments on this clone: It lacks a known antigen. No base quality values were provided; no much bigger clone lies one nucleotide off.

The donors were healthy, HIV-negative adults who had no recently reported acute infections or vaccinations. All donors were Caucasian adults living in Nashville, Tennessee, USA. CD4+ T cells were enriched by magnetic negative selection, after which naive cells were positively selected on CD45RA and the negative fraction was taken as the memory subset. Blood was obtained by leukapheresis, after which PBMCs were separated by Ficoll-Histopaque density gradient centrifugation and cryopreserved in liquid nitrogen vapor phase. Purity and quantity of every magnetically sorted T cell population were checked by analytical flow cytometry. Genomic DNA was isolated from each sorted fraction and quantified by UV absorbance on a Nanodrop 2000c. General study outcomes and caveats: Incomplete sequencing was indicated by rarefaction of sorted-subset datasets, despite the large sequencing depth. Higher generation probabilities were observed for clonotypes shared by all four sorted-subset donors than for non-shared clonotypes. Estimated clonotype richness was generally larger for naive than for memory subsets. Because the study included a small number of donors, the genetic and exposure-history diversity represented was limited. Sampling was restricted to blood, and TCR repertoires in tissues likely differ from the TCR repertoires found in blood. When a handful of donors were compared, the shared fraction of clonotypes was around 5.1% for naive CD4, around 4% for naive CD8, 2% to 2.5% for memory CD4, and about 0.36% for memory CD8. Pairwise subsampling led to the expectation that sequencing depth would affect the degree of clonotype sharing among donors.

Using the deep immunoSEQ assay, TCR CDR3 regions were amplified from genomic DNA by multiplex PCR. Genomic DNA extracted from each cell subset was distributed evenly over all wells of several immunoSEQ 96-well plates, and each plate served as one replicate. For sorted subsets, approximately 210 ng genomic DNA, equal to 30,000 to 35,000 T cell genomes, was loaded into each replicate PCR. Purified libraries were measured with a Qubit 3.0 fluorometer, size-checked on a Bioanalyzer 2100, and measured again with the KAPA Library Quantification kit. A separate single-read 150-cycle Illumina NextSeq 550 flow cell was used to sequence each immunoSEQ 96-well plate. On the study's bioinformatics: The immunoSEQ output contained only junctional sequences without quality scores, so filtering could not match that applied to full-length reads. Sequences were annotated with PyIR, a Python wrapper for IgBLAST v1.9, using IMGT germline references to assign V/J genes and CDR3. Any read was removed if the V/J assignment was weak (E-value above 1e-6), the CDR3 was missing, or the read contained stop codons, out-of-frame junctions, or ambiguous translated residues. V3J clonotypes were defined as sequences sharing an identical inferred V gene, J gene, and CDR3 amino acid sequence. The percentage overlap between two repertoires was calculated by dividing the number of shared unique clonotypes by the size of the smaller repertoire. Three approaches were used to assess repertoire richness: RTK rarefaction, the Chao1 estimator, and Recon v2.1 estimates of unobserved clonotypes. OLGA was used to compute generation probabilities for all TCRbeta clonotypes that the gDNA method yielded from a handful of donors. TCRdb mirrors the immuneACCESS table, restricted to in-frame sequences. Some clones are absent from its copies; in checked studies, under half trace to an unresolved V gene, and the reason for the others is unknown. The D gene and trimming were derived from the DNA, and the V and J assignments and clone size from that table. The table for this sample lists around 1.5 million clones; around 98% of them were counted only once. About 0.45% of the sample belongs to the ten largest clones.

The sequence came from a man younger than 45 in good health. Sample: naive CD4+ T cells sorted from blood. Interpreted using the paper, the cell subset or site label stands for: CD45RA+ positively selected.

CDR3 reads: CASSLASGKATGELFF. The DNA sequence is TGTGCCAGCAGCTTGGCTTCGGGGAAGGCCACCGGGGAGCTGTTTTTT. The V and J segments used are TRBV5-4 and TRBJ2-2; perhaps TRBD2 is the D gene, with 5 bases matching. The trim is 0 bases for V and 4 bases for J, with a gap of 13 bases between the germline ends. According to the germline V gene (reference sequence), CDR1 reads SGHNT and CDR2 reads YYREEE. CDR3 length: 16 amino acids, cysteine to phenylalanine. Only the CDR3 portion is preserved as DNA: 48 bases, with reading frame beginning at the first base.